Sequencing of this T cell receptor (beta chain) was carried out in a study of T cell responses to AZD1222 COVID-19 vaccine. Study background: Analyses pooled second doses at about 4 or about 12 weeks.

TCRdb's table, derived via immunoSEQ multiplex PCR, lists solely in-frame clones and lacks some. The data hold tens of thousands of clones, with approximately 87% observed a single time. V shed 4 bases and J shed 6 bases, with 5 bases lying between them. This CDR3 spans 11 amino acids. CDR1 is SGHTA, CDR2 FQGNSA, per germline. Here the sequenced sample was peripheral blood, taken on day 0 of AZD1222 vaccination. The sequence came from an adult in good health. The chain links TRBV7-2 to TRBJ2-3; D not certain. The CDR3, as DNA: TGTGCCAGCAGCTCTTACGATACGCAGTATTTT. Translating gives CASSSYDTQYF.